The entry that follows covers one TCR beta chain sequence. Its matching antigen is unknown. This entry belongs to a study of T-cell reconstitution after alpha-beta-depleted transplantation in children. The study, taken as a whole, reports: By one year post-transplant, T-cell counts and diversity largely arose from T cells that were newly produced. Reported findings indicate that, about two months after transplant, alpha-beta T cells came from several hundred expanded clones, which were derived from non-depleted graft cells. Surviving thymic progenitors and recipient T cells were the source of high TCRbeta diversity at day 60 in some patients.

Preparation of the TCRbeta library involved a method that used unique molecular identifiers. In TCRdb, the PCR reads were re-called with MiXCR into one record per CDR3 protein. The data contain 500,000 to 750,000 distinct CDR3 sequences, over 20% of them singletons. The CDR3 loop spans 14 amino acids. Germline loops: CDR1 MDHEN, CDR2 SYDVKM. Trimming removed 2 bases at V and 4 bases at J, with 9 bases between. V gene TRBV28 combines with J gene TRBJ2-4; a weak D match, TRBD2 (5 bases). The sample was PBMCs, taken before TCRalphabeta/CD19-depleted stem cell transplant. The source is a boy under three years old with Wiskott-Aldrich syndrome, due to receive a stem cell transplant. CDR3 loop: CASSLGGQKNIQYF. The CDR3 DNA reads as TGTGCCAGCAGTTTAGGAGGTCAGAAAAACATTCAGTACTTC.